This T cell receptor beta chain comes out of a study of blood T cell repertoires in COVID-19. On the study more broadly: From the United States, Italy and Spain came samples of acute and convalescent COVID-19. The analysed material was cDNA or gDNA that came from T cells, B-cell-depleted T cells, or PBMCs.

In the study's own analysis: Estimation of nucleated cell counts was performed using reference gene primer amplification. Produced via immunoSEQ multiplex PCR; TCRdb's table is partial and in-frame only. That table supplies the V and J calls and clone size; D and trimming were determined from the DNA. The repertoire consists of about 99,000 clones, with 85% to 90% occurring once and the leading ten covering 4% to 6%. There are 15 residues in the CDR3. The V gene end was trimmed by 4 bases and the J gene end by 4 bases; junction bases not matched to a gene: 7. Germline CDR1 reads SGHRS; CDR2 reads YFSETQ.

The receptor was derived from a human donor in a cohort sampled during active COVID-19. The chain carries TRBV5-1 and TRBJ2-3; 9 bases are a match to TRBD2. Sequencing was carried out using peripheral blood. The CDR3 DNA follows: TGCGCCAGCAGCGCCGGGACTAGCTTGCCAGATACGCAGTATTTT. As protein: CASSAGTSLPDTQYF.